The T cell receptor (beta chain) under discussion was sequenced for a study of identifying expanded T cells in peripheral blood (dated by TCRdb to 2018 to 2020). About the full investigation: Technical replicates were generated by sequencing separate aliquots of the same genomic DNA pool, with four replicates compared pairwise.

During the collection period, no infections or other immune events were recorded for the healthy donors. Blood repertoires from healthy donors were used as a training cohort for calibrating time-dependent variance in a beta-binomial model of differential abundance of T-cell clones. The training cohort comprised 10 healthy donors, 3 female and 7 male. An age range of about 29 to 65 years, with an average of around 42 years, was recorded for the donors. Whole blood from each healthy donor was obtained from a commercial supplier and was collected at three time points roughly 14 days apart. Genomic DNA was extracted from unsorted whole blood for immunosequencing. V and J are trimmed by 7 bases and 5 bases, and the gene matches miss 11 bases of the junction. From cysteine to phenylalanine, the CDR3 is 15 amino acids long. This entry keeps only the CDR3 DNA: 45 bases, framed from base 1. The germline V gene supplies CDR1 MDHEN and CDR2 SYDVKM.

On this clone itself: Its recognized antigen is unknown. Per-base quality was not reported, and no clone a single base away is much larger than it.

The immunoSEQ Assay, which relies on bias-controlled multiplex PCR amplification of genomic DNA, was used to profile TCRbeta CDR3 regions. For the original study's pipeline: The absolute abundance of each unique TCRbeta CDR3 region was quantified after sequences were collapsed and filtered. Differential abundance was tested with a binomial (Fisher-equivalent) model and with a beta-binomial model adding time-dependent variance fitted from healthy donors. Any clone with fewer than 5 combined templates was excluded, and a clone was called differentially abundant if its Benjamini-Hochberg FDR was below 0.01. The form v = (b*log(k)+a)^2 was used to model beta-binomial variance as a function of total template count across the two samples. The immuneACCESS repertoire file appears here via TCRdb, limited to in-frame rearrangements. These files lack a portion of the clones; in checked studies, under half of the deficit traces to unresolved V genes, and the cause of the others is not known. That table gives V, J and clone size, and the DNA gave D and trimming. The sample table contains tens of thousands of clones; only one count was recorded for roughly 89% of them. The ten largest account for around 20% of the sample.

The study at large found these results: For all healthy donors, the variance in clone template counts between approximately two-week samples rose significantly as total template count increased. The authors expected that over much longer intervals, such as months to years, biological variance in healthy repertoires might increase even further. Between technical replicates the binomial model flagged roughly 1.1 differentially abundant clones, whereas over around 2 weeks the binomial model flagged about 15 and over about 4 weeks 19 to 20. Across all healthy-donor time intervals, the beta-binomial model significantly cut both the number of clones called differentially abundant and the false-positive rate.

The receptor chain draws on TRBV28 and TRBJ2-5; TRBD1 fits 9 bases in the junction. Sequenced material: blood. The sequence came from a person aged 18 to 69 in good health. The CDR3 region: CASNTLQGAGETQYF. The sequenced DNA is TGTGCCAGCAACACTTTACAGGGGGCTGGGGAGACCCAGTACTTC.